Each of the 32 T cell receptor beta chains below was sequenced from the same sample in a study of T cell repertoires in cytomegalovirus infection. These TCRs' antigens remain unknown. TCRdb called the reads again in MiXCR, with one record for every CDR3 protein. Of approximately 30,000 distinct CDR3 sequences listed, around 19% were seen once; the top ten hold roughly 80%. This specimen was CD8+ T cells from cultured PBMCs, taken from culture after CMV antigen stimulation. Every receptor here comes from a human donor in good health (CMV status not recorded). Some clones in this sample may be carry-over from other donors' samples.

In this sample, this clonotype turned up a few times. The chain combines TRBV7-2 with TRBJ1-3; D not resolved. The CDR3 covers 13 residues. V was pared by 2 bases and J by 1 base, with 3 bases between. From germline, CDR1 is SGHTA and CDR2 FQGNSA. CDR3 in amino acids: CASSLWSGNTIYF. The CDR3 DNA sequence: TGTGCCAGCAGCTTATGGTCTGGAAACACCATATATTTT.

This clonotype has a count of ten or more. The gene calls are TRBV6-2 or TRBV6-3 and TRBJ1-1; TRBD1 aligns across 9 bases. J gave up 4 bases and V 5 bases, and 5 bases lay outside the gene matches. Per the germline V gene, CDR1 is MNHEY and CDR2 is SVGEGT. The CDR3 has 14 amino acids. CDR3 DNA: TGTGCCAGCAGTCTCACAGGGGGCGTCACTGAAGCTTTCTTT. Its translation is CASSLTGGVTEAFF.

In its sample, this clonotype was seen many times. V and J are TRBV10-1 and TRBJ1-1; D remains unclear. Germline V gene lookup returns CDR1 WNHNN and CDR2 SYGVQD (reference sequence). Deletions cut 3 bases from V and 1 base from J, with 6 bases between. The CDR3 is 13 residues long. The CDR3 region is CASSEVENTEAFF. In DNA, the CDR3 is TGCGCCAGCAGTGAAGTGGAGAACACTGAAGCTTTCTTT.

This chain joins TRBV6-5 and TRBJ2-7; D gene unclear. V lost 6 bases, J lost 3 bases, and 18 bases lay in between. The CDR3 consists of 15 residues. Germline values: CDR1 MNHEY, CDR2 SVGAGI. In DNA form, the CDR3 reads TGTGCCAGCAGCCCACTGGTAGGGATCAACTACGAGCAGTACTTC. Amino acids: CASSPLVGINYEQYF.

This clonotype has only a few counts. The chain carries TRBV24-1 and TRBJ2-1; D is undetermined. V gave up 1 base and J gave up 6 bases, with 9 bases separating them. The CDR3 is 14 amino acids. CDR1 is KGHDR, CDR2 SFDVKD, per germline. The CDR3 nucleotides are TGTGCCACCAGTGATTTAAGGGCAGGCAATGAGCAGTTCTTC. It codes for CATSDLRAGNEQFF.

This clonotype was seen a few times. The gene calls are TRBV25-1 and TRBJ1-1; tentative D call: TRBD1 (5 bases). The CDR3 extends over 17 amino acids. Trimming removed 1 base at V and 0 bases at J, with 15 bases between. Per germline, CDR1 MGHDK and CDR2 SYGVNS. The CDR3 sequence: CASSEFQQGSLNTEAFF. The CDR3 bases are TGTGCCAGCAGTGAATTTCAGCAGGGCAGCCTGAACACTGAAGCTTTCTTT.

This clonotype has a handful of counts. The chain recombines TRBV29-1 with TRBJ2-2; tentative D call: TRBD2 (5 bases). The germline V gene has CDR1 SQVTM and CDR2 ANQGSEA. The CDR3 totals 14 residues. Trimming took off 6 bases at V and 0 bases at J, with 11 bases between the two ends. The CDR3 loop is CSVYLASNTGELFF. The DNA of the CDR3 is TGCAGCGTCTATCTAGCCTCGAACACCGGGGAGCTGTTTTTT.

This clonotype was counted at least ten times. The rearrangement uses TRBV4-1 and TRBJ2-1; 9 nucleotides align to TRBD2. Trimming removed 1 base from V and 3 bases from J; junction bases left unmatched: 7. The CDR3 length is 17 residues. Germline assignment: CDR1 MGHRA and CDR2 YSYEKL. The CDR3 protein is CASSQVGRGGLYNEQFF. In nucleotides, the CDR3 is TGCGCCAGCAGCCAAGTCGGGCGGGGGGGCCTCTACAATGAGCAGTTCTTC.

The chain is built from TRBV12-3 or TRBV12-4 and TRBJ1-4; no clear D. CDR3 length: 17 amino acids. V was shortened by 1 base and J by 0 bases, with 12 bases between the two germline ends. The DNA of the CDR3 is TGTGCCAGCAGTTTAGGGGAATTGGTTGCAACTAATGAAAAACTGTTTTTT. Its translation: CASSLGELVATNEKLFF.

This clonotype was picked up a small number of times. The chain is built from TRBV28 and TRBJ2-4, with 9 bases that match TRBD1. CDR1 is MDHEN, CDR2 SYDVKM, per germline. The CDR3 covers 16 residues. The junction had 4 bases not matched to a gene; V was cut back by 2 bases and J by 2 bases. The CDR3 DNA reads as TGTGCCAGCAGTTTAGAACAGGGGGCGACCAAAAACATTCAGTACTTC. Amino acids: CASSLEQGATKNIQYF.

This chain joins TRBV7-8 and TRBJ2-2, with D possibly matching TRBD1 (6 bases). The CDR3 length is 18 residues. Germline CDR1 SGHVS, CDR2 FQNEAQ. Trimming removed 1 base from V and 4 bases from J, with 19 bases in between. The DNA of the CDR3 is TGTGCCAGCAGCTTAGATTGGGAGCCAGGGGATCTCACCGGGGAGCTGTTTTTT. This gives the protein CASSLDWEPGDLTGELFF.

This clonotype was counted a single time. The chain links TRBV11-1 to TRBJ2-7; D gene unclear. CDR3 length: 12 amino acids. With 7 bases removed from V and 6 bases from J, the gap between germline ends came to 13 bases. Germline V gives CDR1 SGHAT, CDR2 FQDESV (reference sequence). Here the CDR3 DNA reads TGTGCCAGCATAAGCCCCGTCGGCGAGCAGTACTTC. It yields the protein CASISPVGEQYF.

This rearrangement joins TRBV18 to TRBJ1-1; D not certain. Germline V lookup: CDR1 KGHSH, CDR2 LQKENI. The CDR3 loop spans 13 amino acids. The V and J ends lost 3 bases and 1 base respectively, with 6 bases between them. The CDR3: CASSPPANTEAFF. CDR3 DNA: TGTGCCAGCTCACCTCCAGCGAACACTGAAGCTTTCTTT.

This clonotype was seen more than once but under ten times. V and J are TRBV27 and TRBJ1-4; D possibly corresponds to TRBD1 (6 bases). The CDR3 consists of 14 residues. The germline V gene has CDR1 MNHEY and CDR2 SMNVEV (reference sequence). V lost 3 bases and J 8 bases, leaving 13 bases between the germline ends. In DNA form, the CDR3 reads TGTGCCAGCAGTTTCCAGGGGAGGCGGGAAAAACTGTTTTTT. This gives the protein CASSFQGRREKLFF.

At least ten counts were recorded for this clonotype. The chain recombines TRBV12-3 or TRBV12-4 with TRBJ2-4, with TRBD2 as a possible D gene (5 bases). Trimming stripped 3 bases from V and 10 bases from J, with 19 bases between. The CDR3 spans 15 residues. The CDR3 reads CASSLKRELRSIQYF. The CDR3 DNA follows: TGTGCCAGCAGTTTGAAGAGGGAACTAAGATCAATTCAGTACTTC.

This clonotype was picked up a small number of times. The rearrangement joins TRBV11-2 to TRBJ1-1, with 8 bases matching TRBD1. The germline V gene has CDR1 SGHAT and CDR2 FQNNGV. The CDR3 runs 14 residues. The ends lost 5 bases at V and 3 bases at J; junction bases unmatched: 5. The CDR3 here is CASSKDRGDTEAFF. The CDR3 DNA reads as TGTGCCAGCAGCAAAGACAGGGGAGACACTGAAGCTTTCTTT.

This clonotype was found many times. The J gene is TRBJ2-7, the V gene TRBV5-6; the D is unclear. The V and J ends lost 0 bases and 2 bases respectively, with 9 bases between them. CDR1 and CDR2 from the germline V gene are SGHDT and YYEEEE. CDR3 length: 14 amino acids. The CDR3 spells CASSLGSGPYEQYF. The CDR3 DNA is TGTGCCAGCAGCTTGGGGAGTGGCCCCTACGAGCAGTACTTC.

This sequence joins TRBV29-1 and TRBJ2-6, with D perhaps matching TRBD1 (5 bases). CDR3 length: 17 residues. V lost 4 bases to trimming and J lost 0 bases, with 16 bases between them. Germline assignment: CDR1 SQVTM and CDR2 ANQGSEA. CDR3 nucleotides: TGCAGCGTTGCGGATTTTGAAGGGGTCTCTGGGGCCAACGTCCTGACTTTC. Protein product: CSVADFEGVSGANVLTF.

This clonotype was detected a few times. V is TRBV28 and J is TRBJ1-5, with 7 bases fitting TRBD1. J was trimmed by 6 bases and V by 2 bases; bases with no gene match: 4. The CDR3 runs to 14 residues. CDR1 and CDR2 (germline): MDHEN, SYDVKM. The CDR3 DNA is TGTGCCAGCAGTTTAAGAGGGGGCGTTCAGCCCCAGCATTTT. Amino acid sequence: CASSLRGGVQPQHF. The complete variable domain, with remaining parts taken from reference TRBV28 and TRBJ1-5, reads DVKVTQSSRYLVKRTGEKVFLECVQDMDHENMFWYRQDPGLGLRLIYFSYDVKMKEKGDIPEGYSVSREKKERFSLILESASTNQTSMYLCASSLRGGVQPQHFGDGTRLSIL.

This clonotype showed up just a few times. The chain recombines TRBV7-8 with TRBJ1-1; weak D call: TRBD1 (5 bases). The V and J ends lost 0 bases and 5 bases respectively, with 13 bases between them. CDR3 size: 15 residues. Germline lookup yields CDR1 SGHVS and CDR2 FQNEAQ. The CDR3 nucleotides are TGTGCCAGCAGCTTAGCAGGGGCGGGTGGGACTGAAGCTTTCTTT. Translating gives CASSLAGAGGTEAFF.

This clonotype came up a few times. The rearrangement uses TRBV7-8 and TRBJ2-7; D is possibly TRBD1 or TRBD2 (5 bases each). Germline lookup yields CDR1 SGHVS and CDR2 FQNEAQ. With 0 bases removed from V and 5 bases from J, the gap between germline ends came to 8 bases. The length of the CDR3 is 13 residues. The CDR3 reads CASSLAQGHEQYF. The CDR3 region has the DNA TGTGCCAGCAGCTTAGCCCAGGGACACGAGCAGTACTTC.

This chain uses TRBV7-2 with TRBJ2-3; 9 nucleotides agree with TRBD2. V gave up 4 bases and J gave up 4 bases; unmatched junction bases: 9. Per germline, CDR1 SGHTA and CDR2 FQGNSA. The CDR3 runs 16 residues. The CDR3 DNA sequence: TGTGCCAGCAGCTCCCGCGGTAGCGGGAGCGCAGATACGCAGTATTTT. It translates to CASSSRGSGSADTQYF.

V usage is TRBV7-9 and J usage is TRBJ1-1; unclear D gene. CDR1 is SEHNR, CDR2 FQNEAQ, per germline (reference sequence). The V gene lost 6 bases and the J gene lost 0 bases, with 5 bases spanning the gap. The CDR3 runs 12 residues. The chain's CDR3 is CASSRVNTEAFF. CDR3 in DNA: TGTGCCAGCAGTCGGGTGAACACTGAAGCTTTCTTT.

This clonotype was picked up a small number of times. The chain is built from TRBV11-2 and TRBJ2-1; 9 nucleotides match TRBD2. The J segment lost 7 bases and the V segment lost 3 bases, leaving 13 bases of the junction unmatched. The CDR3 extends over 17 amino acids. Germline V gene lookup returns CDR1 SGHAT and CDR2 FQNNGV. In DNA, the CDR3 is TGTGCCAGCAGCTTCCGAGGGGGTAGCGGGAGTAAGAATGAGCAGTTCTTC. Protein sequence: CASSFRGGSGSKNEQFF.

As DNA, the CDR3 is TGTGCCACCAGCAGAGAGGTGGCGGTTACCTACGAGCAGTACTTC. It specifies CATSREVAVTYEQYF. The J gene is TRBJ2-7, the V gene TRBV15; D remains ambiguous. The CDR3 sequence is 15 residues long. Trimming shortened V by 0 bases and J by 2 bases, and 11 bases separated the two germline ends. Germline V CDR1 and CDR2: LNHNV, YYDKDF (reference sequence).

The CDR3 DNA reads TGTGCCATTAACTATGGCTACACCTTC. Translated, it gives CAINYGYTF. The chain combines TRBV7-2 with TRBJ1-2, with unresolved D. The CDR3 is made up of 9 amino acids. V lost 10 bases to trimming and J lost 1 base, with 1 base between them. Germline V lookup: CDR1 SGHTA, CDR2 FQGNSA. The full variable domain, rest sourced from reference TRBV7-2 and TRBJ1-2, is GAGVSQSPSNKVTEKGKDVELRCDPISGHTALYWYRQSLGQGLEFLIYFQGNSAPDKSGLPSDRFSAERTGGSVSTLTIQRTQQEDSAVYLCAINYGYTFGSGTRLTVV.

The V gene is TRBV7-9, the J gene TRBJ2-1; D call uncertain. Trimming shortened V by 5 bases and J by 8 bases, and 10 bases separated the two germline ends. The CDR3 loop spans 12 amino acids. The V gene's germline CDR1 is SEHNR and CDR2 FQNEAQ (reference sequence). The DNA of the CDR3 is TGTGCCAGCAGCGCCAGATGGGATGAGCAGTTCTTC. It is translated as CASSARWDEQFF.

This clonotype has a handful of counts. The chain combines TRBV6-1 with TRBJ2-1, with 8 bases matching TRBD1. Germline V CDR1 and CDR2: MNHNS, SASEGT. The V segment lost 8 bases and the J segment 9 bases; nucleotides outside the gene matches: 12. CDR3 size: 14 residues. CDR3 nucleotide sequence: TGTGCCAGCTCTCCGGGCAGGGGGCAGCGTGAGCAGTTCTTC. This translates into CASSPGRGQREQFF.

This clonotype was counted only a few times. V usage is TRBV11-2 and J usage is TRBJ1-5, with TRBD1 matching 7 bases. The CDR3 loop spans 13 amino acids. V lost 3 bases and J lost 5; bases outside the gene matches: 1. Germline CDR1 reads SGHAT; CDR2 reads FQNNGV. CDR3 in DNA: TGTGCCAGCAGCTTGACAGGGTATCAGCCCCAGCATTTT. It encodes CASSLTGYQPQHF.

This clonotype was counted only a few times. The chain has TRBV11-2 and TRBJ2-1; D is perhaps TRBD2 (5 bases). This CDR3 is 18 amino acids long. Germline CDR1 is SGHAT and CDR2 is FQNNGV. V dropped 1 base and J dropped 2 bases, with 18 bases sitting between them. In DNA form, the CDR3 reads TGTGCCAGCAGCTTAGGGGCCCCGGAGGTGCCCCCCTACAATGAGCAGTTCTTC. It specifies CASSLGAPEVPPYNEQFF.

This clonotype occurred once. The V and J genes are TRBV7-2 and TRBJ2-7, with 13 nucleotides matching TRBD2. Per germline, CDR1 SGHTA and CDR2 FQGNSA. The CDR3 runs 16 residues. The V segment lost 5 bases and the J segment 5 bases; nucleotides outside the gene matches: 9. CDR3 bases: TGTGCCAGCAGCCCTAGGACTAGCGGGAGTCTCGACGAGCAGTACTTC. Protein sequence: CASSPRTSGSLDEQYF.

The chain carries TRBV7-2 and TRBJ2-1, with TRBD2 matching over 14 bases. V lost 6 bases, J lost 5 bases, and 3 bases stayed unmatched. The germline gives CDR1 SGHTA, CDR2 FQGNSA. The CDR3 loop spans 15 amino acids. The chain's CDR3 is CASSWTSGGHNEQFF. The CDR3, as DNA: TGTGCCAGCAGTTGGACTAGCGGGGGGCACAATGAGCAGTTCTTC.